The 28 T cell receptor beta chains below all came from one sample that was sequenced in a study of blood T cell repertoires in COVID-19. Repertoires were generated with immunoSEQ multiplex PCR, while TCRdb's copy carries only in-frame clones and drops some. This table holds more than 150,000 clones, roughly 90% found once. Sequenced input: peripheral blood. All receptors derive from a man aged 50-60 years with acute or convalescent COVID-19.

This sequence joins TRBV28 and TRBJ2-2, with D possibly TRBD1 on 5 matching bases. Trimming took off 3 bases at V and 0 bases at J, with 8 bases between the two ends. CDR3 length: 15 residues. Germline CDR1 and CDR2: MDHEN and SYDVKM. The CDR3 region is CASSFRTTNTGELFF. CDR3 nucleotides: TGTGCCAGCAGTTTCAGGACAACGAACACCGGGGAGCTGTTTTTT.

This chain connects TRBV3-1 (or the pseudogene TRBV3-2) to TRBJ2-1; perhaps TRBD2 as D (5 bases). Trimming pared 1 base from V and 10 bases from J, leaving 8 bases between. CDR1 is LGHDT, CDR2 YNNKEL, per germline (reference sequence). The CDR3 spans 12 residues. CDR3 sequence (DNA): TGTGCCAGCAGCCAAGTAGCGACGGAGCAGTTCTTC. This gives the protein CASSQVATEQFF.

J is TRBJ2-7 and V is TRBV27; no definite D call. Germline V gene sequence: CDR1 MNHEY, CDR2 SMNVEV (reference sequence). V shed 3 bases and J shed 3 bases, with 12 bases lying between them. The CDR3 loop spans 14 amino acids. CDR3 bases: TGTGCCAGCAGTTTTAGGTTTCTAGGCTACGAGCAGTACTTC. Protein product: CASSFRFLGYEQYF.

This chain links TRBV7-6 with TRBJ2-7, with D possibly matching TRBD2 (5 bases). CDR3 length: 15 residues. Germline CDR1 SGHVS, CDR2 FNYEAQ. Trimming removed 1 base at V and 0 bases at J, with 10 bases between. The DNA of the CDR3 is TGTGCCAGCAGCTTAGATACGGGATTCTCCTACGAGCAGTACTTC. Encoded protein: CASSLDTGFSYEQYF.

The V and J genes are TRBV28 and TRBJ2-7; 9 bases map to TRBD2. J was trimmed by 3 bases and V by 5 bases; bases with no gene match: 11. Germline values: CDR1 MDHEN, CDR2 SYDVKM. This CDR3 contains 16 residues. The CDR3 DNA reads TGTGCCAGCAGTCAGCGAACCTGGACTAGCGACTACGAGCAGTACTTC. Protein sequence: CASSQRTWTSDYEQYF.

This rearrangement joins TRBV5-1 to TRBJ2-5; 9 bases are shared with TRBD1. J gave up 5 bases and V 4 bases, and 15 bases lay outside the gene matches. Germline-derived CDR1 and CDR2 are SGHRS and YFSETQ. The CDR3 contains 17 residues. CDR3 sequence reads: CASSLTGTGIIRETQYF. For the CDR3, the DNA is TGCGCCAGCAGCCTAACTGGGACAGGGATCATTAGGGAGACCCAGTACTTC. The whole variable domain, filled in from reference TRBV5-1 and TRBJ2-5, reads KAGVTQTPRYLIKTRGQQVTLSCSPISGHRSVSWYQQTPGQGLQFLFEYFSETQRNKGNFPGRFSGRQFSNSRSEMNVSTLELGDSALYLCASSLTGTGIIRETQYFGPGTRLLVL.

V gene TRBV11-2 combines with J gene TRBJ1-5; D uncertain. The CDR3 extends over 14 amino acids. Germline values: CDR1 SGHAT, CDR2 FQNNGV. V lost 1 base, J lost 10 bases, and 14 bases lay in between. CDR3 sequence reads: CASSLGSSGYPQHF. CDR3 nucleotides: TGTGCCAGCAGCTTAGGTTCGAGCGGATACCCCCAGCATTTT. Drawing the rest from reference TRBV11-2 and TRBJ1-5, the complete variable domain is EAGVAQSPRYKIIEKRQSVAFWCNPISGHATLYWYQQILGQGPKLLIQFQNNGVVDDSQLPKDRFSAERLKGVDSTLKIQPAKLEDSAVYLCASSLGSSGYPQHFGDGTRLSIL.

This clone showed up just once. The rearrangement uses TRBV6-4 and TRBJ1-2; 7 bases fit TRBD1. This CDR3 has 11 residues. The V gene's germline CDR1 is MRHNA and CDR2 SNTAGT. Germline trimming cut 6 bases from V and 8 bases from J; bases unmatched to any gene: 3. In DNA form, the CDR3 reads TGTGCCAGCAGCGCAGGGGGAGGCTACACCTTC. Translated, it gives CASSAGGGYTF.

The chain links TRBV3-1 (or the pseudogene TRBV3-2) to TRBJ1-5, with D maybe TRBD1 (6 bases). Trimming took off 4 bases at V and 8 bases at J, with 12 bases between the two ends. The germline V gene has CDR1 LGHDT and CDR2 YNNKEL (reference sequence). There are 13 residues in the CDR3. DNA of the CDR3: TGTGCCAGCAGCCCGGGACCAGGGGAGCCCCAGCATTTT. Translation: CASSPGPGEPQHF.

The DNA of the CDR3 is TGTGCCAGCTCACCACCGGCCAGTCCTGGCGAGCAGTACTTC. This gives the protein CASSPPASPGEQYF. The chain carries TRBV18 and TRBJ2-7, with D hard to call. The CDR3 sequence is 14 residues long. CDR1 KGHSH and CDR2 LQKENI come from the germline V gene. V gave up 0 bases and J gave up 6 bases, with 12 bases separating them.

This clone was observed once. The J gene is TRBJ2-3, the V gene TRBV24-1, with D hard to call. The V gene lost 9 bases and the J gene lost 0 bases, with 9 bases spanning the gap. CDR3 length: 13 residues. Germline V gene lookup returns CDR1 KGHDR and CDR2 SFDVKD. CDR3 in amino acids: CATLGRSTDTQYF. As DNA, the CDR3 is TGTGCCACCTTGGGCCGCAGCACAGATACGCAGTATTTT.

The genes are TRBV6-5 and TRBJ2-7, with D tentatively TRBD2 (6 bases). The V and J ends lost 6 bases and 4 bases respectively, with 13 bases between them. In germline, CDR1 is MNHEY, CDR2 SVGAGI. CDR3 length equals 13 residues. The CDR3 nucleotides are TGTGCCAGCAGCCCCGGAGGAGGGTACGAGCAGTACTTC. The encoded protein is CASSPGGGYEQYF.

The chain recombines TRBV20-1 with TRBJ1-1, with TRBD1 matching 8 bases. The CDR3 is made up of 10 amino acids. V lost 6 bases, J lost 11 bases, and 5 bases stayed unmatched. Germline CDR1 reads DFQATT; CDR2 reads SNEGSKA (reference sequence). CDR3 loop: CSARTGTAFF. Written as DNA, the CDR3 is TGCAGTGCAAGGACAGGGACGGCTTTCTTT.

As DNA, the CDR3 is TGTGCCAGCAGCCGACTACTAGCGGGGGACGGCACAGATACGCAGTATTTT. Translation gives CASSRLLAGDGTDTQYF. V is TRBV11-2 and J is TRBJ2-3, with TRBD2 matching 11 bases. This CDR3 spans 17 amino acids. Germline trimming cut 5 bases from V and 1 base from J; bases unmatched to any gene: 8. Germline CDR1 is SGHAT and CDR2 is FQNNGV.

The rearrangement links TRBV7-9 to TRBJ2-5; TRBD1 matches 8 bases. The CDR3 contains 15 residues. The V and J ends lost 1 base and 1 base, in that order; junction bases with no gene match: 2. Germline lookup yields CDR1 SEHNR and CDR2 FQNEAQ (reference sequence). CDR3 protein: CASSLGQGIQETQYF. CDR3 DNA: TGTGCCAGCAGCTTAGGACAGGGGATCCAAGAGACCCAGTACTTC.

This sequence joins TRBV28 and TRBJ2-2; D gene uncertain. V was trimmed by 3 bases and J by 7 bases, leaving 9 bases between them. Germline V gives CDR1 MDHEN, CDR2 SYDVKM. This CDR3 region has 13 residues. The CDR3 bases are TGTGCCAGCAGTTTGATAGGCGGCGGGGAGCTGTTTTTT. Its translation: CASSLIGGGELFF. Looking up the rest from reference TRBV28 and TRBJ2-2 gives the full variable domain: DVKVTQSSRYLVKRTGEKVFLECVQDMDHENMFWYRQDPGLGLRLIYFSYDVKMKEKGDIPEGYSVSREKKERFSLILESASTNQTSMYLCASSLIGGGELFFGEGSRLTVL.

This rearrangement joins TRBV9 to TRBJ1-2, with 8 bases that match TRBD1. The V segment lost 3 bases and the J segment 2 bases; nucleotides outside the gene matches: 3. The germline V gene has CDR1 SGDLS and CDR2 YYNGEE. This CDR3 comprises 14 residues. CDR3 loop: CASSGQGSNYGYTF. The DNA for the CDR3 is TGTGCCAGCAGCGGACAGGGGTCCAACTATGGCTACACCTTC. The variable domain in full, completed from reference TRBV9 and TRBJ1-2, reads DSGVTQTPKHLITATGQRVTLRCSPRSGDLSVYWYQQSLDQGLQFLIQYYNGEERAKGNILERFSAQQFPDLHSELNLSSLELGDSALYFCASSGQGSNYGYTFGSGTRLTVV.

The chain employs TRBV7-8 and TRBJ2-5, with a possible D match to TRBD2 (6 bases). Per germline, CDR1 SGHVS and CDR2 FQNEAQ. The V gene lost 3 bases and the J gene lost 5 bases, with 13 bases spanning the gap. This CDR3 comprises 14 residues. In DNA form, the CDR3 reads TGTGCCAGCAGCTTTCGACTAGTCTGGGAGACCCAGTACTTC. Translation: CASSFRLVWETQYF.

The V and J genes are TRBV5-1 and TRBJ2-3, with TRBD1 as a possible D gene (7 bases). Germline CDR1 reads SGHRS; CDR2 reads YFSETQ. V was clipped by 4 bases and J by 6 bases, with 21 bases between them. The CDR3 runs to 16 residues. In DNA form, the CDR3 reads TGCGCCAGCAGCGCACAGGGGATGCGGGAAACCGATACGCAGTATTTT. Residues: CASSAQGMRETDTQYF.

In its sample, this clone was seen a few times. This sequence joins TRBV7-2 and TRBJ1-1; D gene unclear. V lost 4 bases and J lost 3, with 18 bases in between. This CDR3 has 16 residues. In germline, CDR1 is SGHTA, CDR2 FQGNSA. The CDR3 reads CASSSVALSGYTEAFF. The CDR3 DNA reads TGTGCCAGCAGCTCGGTGGCCCTATCGGGGTACACTGAAGCTTTCTTT.

The chain combines TRBV19 with TRBJ2-5, with TRBD2 matching over 7 bases. This CDR3 has 15 amino acids. With V trimmed by 5 bases and J by 2 bases, 8 bases remained unmatched. Germline V gives CDR1 LNHDA, CDR2 SQIVND (reference sequence). CDR3 protein: CASSGVAGAQETQYF. CDR3 DNA: TGTGCCAGTAGTGGGGTGGCGGGAGCTCAAGAGACCCAGTACTTC.

J is TRBJ1-2 and V is TRBV19; D is ambiguous. The CDR3 has 19 amino acids. Germline V gene sequence: CDR1 LNHDA, CDR2 SQIVND (reference sequence). V dropped 0 bases and J dropped 0 bases, with 20 bases sitting between them. The CDR3 here is CASSIDGGSLLRANYGYTF. The CDR3 nucleotides read TGTGCCAGTAGTATAGATGGCGGTAGTCTTTTGAGGGCTAACTATGGCTACACCTTC.

The chain couples TRBV19 to TRBJ2-2, with D uncertain. The germline gives CDR1 LNHDA, CDR2 SQIVND (reference sequence). Trimming removed 4 bases from V and 0 bases from J, with 12 bases in between. This CDR3 is built from 16 residues. CDR3 nucleotide sequence: TGTGCCAGTAGTACTAGGAGTCTCCCGAACACCGGGGAGCTGTTTTTT. Translated, it gives CASSTRSLPNTGELFF.

The chain has TRBV4-2 and TRBJ2-5; D is possibly TRBD1 or TRBD2 (6 bases each). The CDR3 covers 18 residues. Germline values: CDR1 LGHNA, CDR2 YNFKEQ. The V end lost 4 bases, the J end lost 1 base, and 22 bases lay between the germline ends. CDR3 amino acids: CASSREGGPVHLQETQYF. The DNA for the CDR3 is TGTGCCAGCAGCCGAGAGGGGGGACCTGTCCACCTCCAAGAGACCCAGTACTTC.

This clone has only one observation. The chain carries TRBV3-1 (or the pseudogene TRBV3-2) and TRBJ2-1, with 7 bases that match TRBD2. Trimming cost V 0 bases and J 14 bases; bases outside gene matches: 7. The CDR3 contains 13 residues. Germline CDR1 is LGHDT and CDR2 is YNNKEL (reference sequence). CDR3 in amino acids: CASSQDGGTKEFF. CDR3 in DNA: TGTGCCAGCAGCCAAGATGGGGGGACTAAGGAGTTCTTC.

This chain's CDR3 is CASSLGSGNNQPQHF. CDR3 DNA: TGTGCCAGCAGCTTAGGTTCAGGGAATAATCAGCCCCAGCATTTT. The gene calls are TRBV5-6 and TRBJ1-5, with D tentatively TRBD1 (5 bases). The length of the CDR3 is 15 residues. Trimming took off 2 bases at V and 4 bases at J, with 13 bases between the two ends. Germline CDR1 and CDR2: SGHDT and YYEEEE.

The chain carries TRBV19 and TRBJ2-1; 9 bases are shared with TRBD1. CDR3 size: 14 residues. CDR1 is LNHDA and CDR2 is SQIVND in the germline V gene (reference sequence). The V and J ends lost 5 bases and 7 bases, in that order; junction bases with no gene match: 6. CDR3 nucleotide sequence: TGTGCCAGTAGTTATGGACAGGGGTTGAATGAGCAGTTCTTC. Amino acids: CASSYGQGLNEQFF.

Of note for this clone: In the same sample, other DNA sequences code for this CDR3. This chain links TRBV6-1 with TRBJ2-5; 15 positions agree with TRBD2. Germline lookup yields CDR1 MNHNS and CDR2 SASEGT. The trim removed 3 bases at V and 2 bases at J, leaving 1 base unmatched. CDR3 length: 16 residues. In DNA form, the CDR3 reads TGTGCCAGCAGTGAGGGACTAGCGGGGGGTCAAGAGACCCAGTACTTC. As protein: CASSEGLAGGQETQYF.